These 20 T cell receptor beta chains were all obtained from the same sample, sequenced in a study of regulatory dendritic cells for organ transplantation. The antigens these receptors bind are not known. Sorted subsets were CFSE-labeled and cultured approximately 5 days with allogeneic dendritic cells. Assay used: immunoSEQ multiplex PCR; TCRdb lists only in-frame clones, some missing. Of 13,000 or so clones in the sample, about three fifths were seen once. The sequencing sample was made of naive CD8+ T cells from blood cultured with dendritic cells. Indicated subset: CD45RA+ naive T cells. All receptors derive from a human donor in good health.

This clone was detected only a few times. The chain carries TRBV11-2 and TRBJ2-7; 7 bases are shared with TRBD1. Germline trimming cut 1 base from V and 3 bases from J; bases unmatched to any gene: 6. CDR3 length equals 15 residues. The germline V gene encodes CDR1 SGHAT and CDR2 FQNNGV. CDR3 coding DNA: TGTGCCAGCAGCTTAGGTGGGACAGCTAGCTACGAGCAGTACTTC. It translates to CASSLGGTASYEQYF.

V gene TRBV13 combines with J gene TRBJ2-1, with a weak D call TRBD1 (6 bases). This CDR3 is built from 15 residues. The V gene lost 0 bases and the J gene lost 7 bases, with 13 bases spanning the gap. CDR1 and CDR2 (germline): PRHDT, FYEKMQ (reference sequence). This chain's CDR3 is CASSLGAGDGNEQFF. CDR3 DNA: TGTGCCAGCAGCTTAGGCGCAGGGGATGGGAATGAGCAGTTCTTC.

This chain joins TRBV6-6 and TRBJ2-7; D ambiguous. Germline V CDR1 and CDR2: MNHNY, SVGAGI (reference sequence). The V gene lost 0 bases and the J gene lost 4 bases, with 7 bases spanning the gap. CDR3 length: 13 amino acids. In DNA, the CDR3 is TGTGCCAGCAGTTACTCCGAACAGTACGAGCAGTACTTC. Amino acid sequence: CASSYSEQYEQYF.

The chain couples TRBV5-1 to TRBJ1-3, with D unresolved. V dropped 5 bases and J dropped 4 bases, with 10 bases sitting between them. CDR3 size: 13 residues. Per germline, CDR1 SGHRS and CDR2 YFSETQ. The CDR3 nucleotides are TGCGCCAGCAGACCCACGGAGGGAAACACCATATATTTT. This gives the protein CASRPTEGNTIYF.

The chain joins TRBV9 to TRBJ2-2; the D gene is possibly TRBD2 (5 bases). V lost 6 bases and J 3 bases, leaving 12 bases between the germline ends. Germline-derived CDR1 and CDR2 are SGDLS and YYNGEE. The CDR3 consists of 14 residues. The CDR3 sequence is CASTGGADTGELFF. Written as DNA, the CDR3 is TGTGCCAGCACCGGAGGAGCTGACACCGGGGAGCTGTTTTTT.

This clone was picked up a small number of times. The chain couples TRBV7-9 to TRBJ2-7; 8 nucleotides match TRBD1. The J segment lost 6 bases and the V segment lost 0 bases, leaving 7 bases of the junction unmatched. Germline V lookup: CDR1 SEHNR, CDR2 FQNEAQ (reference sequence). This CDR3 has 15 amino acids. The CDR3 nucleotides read TGTGCCAGCAGCTTAGCCCCGGGACAGGCCGGCGAGCAGTACTTC. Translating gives CASSLAPGQAGEQYF.

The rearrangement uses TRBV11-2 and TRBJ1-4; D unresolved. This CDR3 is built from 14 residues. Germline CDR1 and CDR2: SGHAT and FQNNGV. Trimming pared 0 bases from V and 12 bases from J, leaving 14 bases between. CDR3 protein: CASSLEFSPRELFF. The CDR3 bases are TGTGCCAGCAGCTTAGAGTTCTCACCGAGGGAACTGTTTTTT.

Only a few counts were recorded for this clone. CDR3 region: CASSSGTGTTEAFF. In DNA, the CDR3 is TGTGCCAGCAGCTCCGGGACAGGGACCACTGAAGCTTTCTTT. The chain carries TRBV7-6 and TRBJ1-1; 9 bases fit TRBD1. The CDR3 has 14 residues. Germline loops: CDR1 SGHVS, CDR2 FNYEAQ. Trimming took 4 bases from V and 4 from J; bases not matched to a gene: 4.

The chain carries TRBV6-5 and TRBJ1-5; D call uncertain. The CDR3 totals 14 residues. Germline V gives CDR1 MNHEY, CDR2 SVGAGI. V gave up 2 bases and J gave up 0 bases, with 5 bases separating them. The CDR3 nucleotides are TGTGCCAGCAGTTACATAGATAGCAATCAGCCCCAGCATTTT. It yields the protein CASSYIDSNQPQHF.

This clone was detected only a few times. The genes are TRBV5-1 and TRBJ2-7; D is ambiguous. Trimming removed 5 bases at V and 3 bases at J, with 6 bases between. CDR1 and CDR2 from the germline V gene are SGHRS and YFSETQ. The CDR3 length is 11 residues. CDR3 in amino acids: CASRFNYEQYF. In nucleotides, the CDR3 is TGCGCCAGCAGGTTCAACTACGAGCAGTACTTC.

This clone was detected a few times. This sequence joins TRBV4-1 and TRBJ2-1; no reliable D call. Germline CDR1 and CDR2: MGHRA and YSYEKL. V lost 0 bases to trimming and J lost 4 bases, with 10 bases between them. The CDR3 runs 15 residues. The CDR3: CASSQDRSTYNEQFF. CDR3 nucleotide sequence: TGCGCCAGCAGCCAAGATAGGAGCACTTACAATGAGCAGTTCTTC.

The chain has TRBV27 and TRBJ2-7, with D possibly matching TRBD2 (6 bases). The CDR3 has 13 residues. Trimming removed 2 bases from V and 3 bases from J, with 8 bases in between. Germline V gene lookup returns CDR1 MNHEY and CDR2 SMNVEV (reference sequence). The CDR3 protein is CASSLAGSYEQYF. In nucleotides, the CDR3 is TGTGCCAGCAGTTTAGCGGGGAGCTACGAGCAGTACTTC.

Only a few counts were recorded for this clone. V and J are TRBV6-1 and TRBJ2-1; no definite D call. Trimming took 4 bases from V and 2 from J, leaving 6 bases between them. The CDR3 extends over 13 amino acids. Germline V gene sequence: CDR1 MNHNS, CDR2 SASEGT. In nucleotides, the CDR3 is TGTGCCAGCAGTGGAACTGCCTACAATGAGCAGTTCTTC. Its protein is CASSGTAYNEQFF.

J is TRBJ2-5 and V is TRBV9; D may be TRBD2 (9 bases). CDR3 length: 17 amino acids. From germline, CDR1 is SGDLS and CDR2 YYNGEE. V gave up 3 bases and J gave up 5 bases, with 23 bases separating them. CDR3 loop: CASSASGGGGARETQYF. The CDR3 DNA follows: TGTGCCAGCAGCGCCTCAGGGGGCGGGGGGGCCCGGGAGACCCAGTACTTC.

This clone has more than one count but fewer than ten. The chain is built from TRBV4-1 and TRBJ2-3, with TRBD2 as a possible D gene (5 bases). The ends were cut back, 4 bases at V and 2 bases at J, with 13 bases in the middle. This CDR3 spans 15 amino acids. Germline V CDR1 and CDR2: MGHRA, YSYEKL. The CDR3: CASSRAPGFTDTQYF. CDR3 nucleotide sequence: TGCGCCAGCAGCCGAGCCCCGGGGTTCACAGATACGCAGTATTTT.

The CDR3 sequence is CASSLLATDYEQYF. Here the CDR3 DNA reads TGTGCCAGCAGTTTACTCGCTACAGACTACGAGCAGTACTTC. The chain carries TRBV27 and TRBJ2-7; no clear D. CDR3 length: 14 amino acids. V was trimmed by 2 bases and J by 3 bases, leaving 11 bases between them. Germline V lookup: CDR1 MNHEY, CDR2 SMNVEV (reference sequence).

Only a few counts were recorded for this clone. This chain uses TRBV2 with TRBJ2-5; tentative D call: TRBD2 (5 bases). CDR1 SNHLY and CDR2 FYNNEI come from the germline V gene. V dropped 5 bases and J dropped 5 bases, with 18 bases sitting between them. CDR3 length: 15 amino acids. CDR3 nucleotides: TGTGCCAGCAGTTCCTTCAATACTAGAAGTGAGACCCAGTACTTC. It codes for CASSSFNTRSETQYF. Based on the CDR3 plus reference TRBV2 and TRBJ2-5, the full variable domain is EPEVTQTPSHQVTQMGQEVILRCVPISNHLYFYWYRQILGQKVEFLVSFYNNEISEKSEIFDDQFSVERPDGSNFTLKIRSTKLEDSAMYFCASSSFNTRSETQYFGPGTRLLVL.

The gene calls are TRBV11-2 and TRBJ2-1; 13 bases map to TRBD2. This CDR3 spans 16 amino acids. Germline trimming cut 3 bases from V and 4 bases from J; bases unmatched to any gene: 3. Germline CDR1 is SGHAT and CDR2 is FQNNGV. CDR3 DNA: TGTGCCAGCAGCTTGGGACTAGCGGGGTTGTACAATGAGCAGTTCTTC. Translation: CASSLGLAGLYNEQFF.

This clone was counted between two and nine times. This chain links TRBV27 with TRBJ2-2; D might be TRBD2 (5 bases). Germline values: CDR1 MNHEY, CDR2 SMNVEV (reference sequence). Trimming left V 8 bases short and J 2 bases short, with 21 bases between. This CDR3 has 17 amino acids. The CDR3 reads CASGILEAAINTGELFF. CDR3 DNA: TGTGCCAGCGGAATCCTGGAGGCCGCGATAAACACCGGGGAGCTGTTTTTT.

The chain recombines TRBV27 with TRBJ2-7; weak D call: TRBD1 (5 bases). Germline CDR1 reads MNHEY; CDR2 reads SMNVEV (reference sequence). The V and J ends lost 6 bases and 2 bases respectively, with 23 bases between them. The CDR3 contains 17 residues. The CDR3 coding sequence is TGTGCCAGCAGCTACTCCCCCCAGGGCCTACTACCCTACGAGCAGTACTTC. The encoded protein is CASSYSPQGLLPYEQYF.